The source of this TCR beta chain is a study of blood T cell repertoires in COVID-19. Trimming removed 0 bases at V and 4 bases at J, with 19 bases between. Germline CDR1 reads MNHEY; CDR2 reads SVGEGT. CDR3 length: 18 residues. The repertoire was sequenced with immunoSEQ multiplex PCR; TCRdb's copy has only in-frame clones and lacks some. Altogether approximately 150,000 clones are present, around 87% being singletons, with the ten largest covering 13%. Sequenced input: peripheral blood. The chain links TRBV6-2 or TRBV6-3 to TRBJ2-1, with D possibly TRBD2 on 5 matching bases. The origin of this receptor is a man between 18 and 35 years old with COVID-19, enrolled during active disease. CDR3 region: CASSYSRFASPLYNEQFF. Here the CDR3 DNA reads TGTGCCAGCAGTTACTCGAGATTCGCTAGCCCCCTATACAATGAGCAGTTCTTC.